These 31 T cell receptor beta chains were sequenced from one sample in a study of shared clonotypes between healthy human individuals. The assay was immunoSEQ multiplex PCR, and TCRdb's table has in-frame clones only and misses some. The sample lists approximately 1.4 million clones; around 98% were seen once. Sequences were obtained from naive CD4+ T cells sorted from blood. Subset here: CD45RA+ positively selected. Receptors were obtained from a man between 25 and 39 years old in good health.

Note on this clone: In the same sample, other DNA sequences code for this CDR3. V usage is TRBV5-1 and J usage is TRBJ2-1, with 9 nucleotides matching TRBD2. V trimming: 0 bases; J trimming: 4 bases; junction bases outside the gene matches: 2. The CDR3 sequence is 15 residues long. Looked up from germline, CDR1 is SGHRS and CDR2 is YFSETQ. The CDR3 region has the DNA TGCGCCAGCAGCTTGGTAGCGGGAGCTTACAATGAGCAGTTCTTC. It specifies CASSLVAGAYNEQFF.

Details on this clone: Other DNA variants within this sample encode the same CDR3. The V call is TRBV19, the J call TRBJ2-2, with D hard to call. CDR3 length: 12 residues. Germline CDR1 is LNHDA and CDR2 is SQIVND (reference sequence). The V end was cut by 1 base, the J end by 8 bases, with 5 bases between. CDR3 in DNA: TGTGCCAGTAGTATAGGCCGGGGGGAGCTGTTTTTT. Its protein is CASSIGRGELFF.

About this clone itself: This same CDR3 is encoded by further DNA sequences in the sample. The chain is built from TRBV5-1 and TRBJ2-5, with D possibly being TRBD1 (5 bases). Trimming cost V 1 base and J 2 bases, with 9 bases left between them. CDR1 SGHRS and CDR2 YFSETQ come from the germline V gene. The CDR3 runs to 14 residues. The CDR3 DNA reads as TGCGCCAGCAGCTTGACAGGCCTACAAGAGACCCAGTACTTC. Amino acid sequence: CASSLTGLQETQYF.

This sequence joins TRBV11-2 and TRBJ2-3, with 10 positions matching TRBD2. The CDR3 runs to 17 residues. Germline CDR1 SGHAT, CDR2 FQNNGV. V was clipped by 2 bases and J by 2 bases; unmatched bases: 7. The CDR3 reads CASSLWYGLAATDTQYF. CDR3 DNA: TGTGCCAGCAGCTTATGGTACGGACTAGCGGCCACAGATACGCAGTATTTT.

As to this clone: Distinct nucleotide sequences in the sample also encode this CDR3. This chain connects TRBV25-1 to TRBJ2-4; the D is unclear. Between the trimmed V and J ends, which lost 5 bases and 4 bases, there was a span of 3 bases. The germline V gene encodes CDR1 MGHDK and CDR2 SYGVNS. The CDR3 length is 11 residues. The CDR3 DNA sequence: TGTGCCAGCAGTACTAAAAACATTCAGTACTTC. Translation: CASSTKNIQYF.

The genes are TRBV28 and TRBJ1-5, with 8 positions matching TRBD1. J gave up 1 base and V 6 bases, and 11 bases lay outside the gene matches. Germline V gene data show CDR1 as MDHEN and CDR2 as SYDVKM. The CDR3 extends over 17 amino acids. This chain's CDR3 is CASRGRGQGGSNQPQHF. CDR3 nucleotides: TGTGCCAGCAGGGGGAGAGGACAGGGAGGGAGCAATCAGCCCCAGCATTTT.

The V gene is TRBV29-1, the J gene TRBJ1-5; no clear D. The CDR3 extends over 13 amino acids. Germline CDR1 SQVTM, CDR2 ANQGSEA. Trimming stripped 7 bases from V and 0 bases from J, with 10 bases between. CDR3 DNA sequence: TGCAGCGCCCTAACTTCTAGCAATCAGCCCCAGCATTTT. Translating gives CSALTSSNQPQHF.

To note about this clone: This sample also contains other DNA sequences that code for the same CDR3. V gene TRBV18 combines with J gene TRBJ2-1, with D unclear. The V end lost 1 base, the J end lost 7 bases, and 2 bases lay between the germline ends. CDR3 length equals 11 residues. The germline V gene has CDR1 KGHSH and CDR2 LQKENI. In DNA form, the CDR3 reads TGTGCCAGCTCACCACTTAATGAGCAGTTCTTC. Translated, it gives CASSPLNEQFF.

The V call is TRBV6-1, the J call TRBJ2-3; 8 nucleotides match TRBD2. CDR1 MNHNS and CDR2 SASEGT come from the germline V gene. The trim removed 6 bases at V and 1 base at J, leaving 6 bases unmatched. This CDR3 has 15 amino acids. The CDR3 reads CASSALSGGTDTQYF. The CDR3, as DNA: TGTGCCAGCAGCGCACTTAGCGGGGGCACAGATACGCAGTATTTT.

The rearrangement uses TRBV19 and TRBJ2-1; D might be TRBD2 (5 bases). The CDR3 extends over 14 amino acids. V shed 4 bases and J shed 4 bases, with 11 bases lying between them. Germline-derived CDR1 and CDR2 are LNHDA and SQIVND (reference sequence). CDR3 sequence: CASSSREWYNEQFF. The CDR3 DNA sequence: TGTGCCAGTAGTAGCCGGGAATGGTACAATGAGCAGTTCTTC.

J is TRBJ2-1 and V is TRBV4-1; D is possibly TRBD2 (6 bases). Trimming removed 0 bases from V and 9 bases from J, with 9 bases in between. The CDR3 extends over 13 amino acids. CDR1 and CDR2 (germline): MGHRA, YSYEKL. CDR3 sequence: CASSQDQGGEQFF. CDR3 DNA sequence: TGCGCCAGCAGCCAAGATCAGGGAGGTGAGCAGTTCTTC.

This clone has only one observation. The gene calls are TRBV25-1 and TRBJ2-2; the D is unclear. V lost 6 bases and J lost 5, with 13 bases in between. Germline assignment: CDR1 MGHDK and CDR2 SYGVNS. The CDR3 covers 14 residues. CDR3 DNA: TGTGCCAGCAGCGGCCTCGGTGTGACCGGGGAGCTGTTTTTT. Protein: CASSGLGVTGELFF. Full variable domain (rest looked up from reference TRBV25-1 and TRBJ2-2): EADIYQTPRYLVIGTGKKITLECSQTMGHDKMYWYQQDPGMELHLIHYSYGVNSTEKGDLSSESTVSRIRTEHFPLTLESARPSHTSQYLCASSGLGVTGELFFGEGSRLTVL.

This chain joins TRBV6-1 and TRBJ2-7; D unresolved. This CDR3 region has 12 residues. CDR1 is MNHNS and CDR2 is SASEGT in the germline V gene. Trimming shortened V by 8 bases and J by 1 base, and 9 bases separated the two germline ends. The CDR3 is CASLTWSYEQYF. The CDR3, as DNA: TGTGCCAGCCTAACCTGGTCCTACGAGCAGTACTTC.

V and J are TRBV11-3 and TRBJ1-1, with TRBD1 identical over 7 bases. This CDR3 spans 16 amino acids. Germline-derived CDR1 and CDR2 are SGHNT and YENEEA. The junction had 9 bases not matched to a gene; V was cut back by 5 bases and J by 0 bases. The CDR3 sequence is CASSNRQGPMNTEAFF. The CDR3 DNA is TGTGCCAGCAGCAATAGACAGGGCCCTATGAACACTGAAGCTTTCTTT.

This clone has just one count. This chain links TRBV19 with TRBJ1-1, with 7 bases aligning to TRBD1. The germline CDR1 and CDR2 sequences are LNHDA and SQIVND (reference sequence). Unmatched junction bases numbered 6, after V lost 6 bases and J lost 2 bases. The CDR3 consists of 14 residues. CDR3 DNA: TGTGCCAGTAGGGGACAGCGTGGTAACACTGAAGCTTTCTTT. It yields the protein CASRGQRGNTEAFF.

V gene TRBV7-9 combines with J gene TRBJ1-5, with D perhaps matching TRBD1 (5 bases). The CDR3 runs to 16 residues. Between the trimmed V and J ends, which lost 0 bases and 3 bases, there was a span of 12 bases. Germline CDR1 SEHNR, CDR2 FQNEAQ (reference sequence). CDR3: CASSLATGGNNQPQHF. The CDR3 region has the DNA TGTGCCAGCAGCTTAGCAACAGGAGGGAACAATCAGCCCCAGCATTTT.

The CDR3 loop reads CASSFQGPESYEQYF. In DNA, the CDR3 is TGTGCCAGCAGCTTCCAGGGTCCCGAATCCTACGAGCAGTACTTC. V usage is TRBV7-2 and J usage is TRBJ2-7, with TRBD1 as a possible D gene (5 bases). Between the trimmed V and J ends, which lost 3 bases and 1 base, there was a span of 13 bases. Germline CDR1 and CDR2: SGHTA and FQGNSA. There are 15 residues in the CDR3.

Comment on this clone: The same CDR3 is also encoded by other DNA sequences in this sample. This chain links TRBV19 with TRBJ2-3; 7 bases are shared with TRBD1. Germline loops: CDR1 LNHDA, CDR2 SQIVND (reference sequence). Unmatched junction bases numbered 0, after V lost 3 bases and J lost 0 bases. CDR3 length: 14 residues. The CDR3: CASSIRGSTDTQYF. DNA for the CDR3: TGTGCCAGTAGTATCAGGGGGAGCACAGATACGCAGTATTTT.

The rearrangement links TRBV29-1 to TRBJ1-1; tentative D call: TRBD1 (6 bases). The CDR3 is 13 residues long. Trimming left V 6 bases short and J 5 bases short, with 16 bases between. Germline V gene sequence: CDR1 SQVTM, CDR2 ANQGSEA. The CDR3 nucleotides are TGCAGCGTAAGGACAGATGGCGGGACTGAAGCTTTCTTT. Residues: CSVRTDGGTEAFF.

This clone was picked up one time. This chain joins TRBV7-9 and TRBJ1-1, with a tentative D call TRBD1 (6 bases). The V end was cut by 2 bases, the J end by 6 bases, with 16 bases between. The CDR3 consists of 15 residues. CDR1 is SEHNR and CDR2 is FQNEAQ in the germline V gene (reference sequence). CDR3 nucleotides: TGTGCCAGCAGCTTATCGCCAGGGGCGGGCGCTGAAGCTTTCTTT. This translates into CASSLSPGAGAEAFF.

The J gene is TRBJ1-5, the V gene TRBV28, with TRBD1 as a possible D gene (5 bases). Per the germline V gene, CDR1 is MDHEN and CDR2 is SYDVKM. The V gene lost 8 bases and the J gene lost 1 base, with 9 bases spanning the gap. The CDR3 contains 13 residues. The CDR3 here is CASVRDSNQPQHF. CDR3 coding DNA: TGTGCCAGCGTCCGGGACAGCAATCAGCCCCAGCATTTT.

Turning to this clone: This same CDR3 is encoded by further DNA sequences in the sample. The chain joins TRBV20-1 to TRBJ2-7; D not certain. The length of the CDR3 is 11 residues. Per germline, CDR1 DFQATT and CDR2 SNEGSKA (reference sequence). Trimming shortened V by 6 bases and J by 4 bases, and 10 bases separated the two germline ends. CDR3 DNA sequence: TGCAGTGCGACTCCCATTTACGAGCAGTACTTC. Its protein is CSATPIYEQYF.

The chain couples TRBV6-1 to TRBJ1-1, with 7 bases matching TRBD1. This CDR3 is built from 13 residues. Germline assignment: CDR1 MNHNS and CDR2 SASEGT. V lost 10 bases to trimming and J lost 1 base; unmatched junction nucleotides: 6. Here the CDR3 reads CAIRRQGNTEAFF. In nucleotides, the CDR3 is TGTGCCATCCGACGACAGGGGAACACTGAAGCTTTCTTT.

The rearrangement uses TRBV7-9 and TRBJ1-1; 7 bases map to TRBD1. V lost 5 bases and J lost 0; bases outside the gene matches: 6. Germline V gives CDR1 SEHNR, CDR2 FQNEAQ (reference sequence). This CDR3 has 15 residues. The CDR3 sequence: CASSSRGSMNTEAFF. The CDR3 nucleotides read TGTGCCAGCAGCAGCAGGGGGAGCATGAACACTGAAGCTTTCTTT.

V gene TRBV10-3 combines with J gene TRBJ2-3; 11 bases align to TRBD2. Trimming took 6 bases from V and 4 from J; bases not matched to a gene: 9. This CDR3 is built from 16 residues. Germline values: CDR1 ENHRY, CDR2 SYGVKD. The CDR3 here is CAIREPGLADSDTQYF. For the CDR3, the DNA is TGTGCCATCAGGGAACCGGGACTAGCGGACTCAGATACGCAGTATTTT.

This sequence joins TRBV19 and TRBJ2-1, with 14 positions matching TRBD2. CDR3 length: 16 residues. The V gene's germline CDR1 is LNHDA and CDR2 SQIVND (reference sequence). With 4 bases clipped from V and 7 bases from J, the junction kept 6 bases outside the gene matches. This chain's CDR3 is CASSTTGTSGSNEQFF. The CDR3 DNA reads TGTGCCAGTAGTACAACCGGGACTAGCGGGAGTAATGAGCAGTTCTTC. Complete variable domain (other parts from reference TRBV19 and TRBJ2-1): DGGITQSPKYLFRKEGQNVTLSCEQNLNHDAMYWYRQDPGQGLRLIYYSQIVNDFQKGDIAEGYSVSREKKESFPLTVTSAQKNPTAFYLCASSTTGTSGSNEQFFGPGTRLTVL.

The CDR3 loop reads CSVLGERYEQYF. The CDR3 region has the DNA TGCAGCGTGCTTGGGGAGCGCTACGAGCAGTACTTC. The chain carries TRBV29-1 and TRBJ2-7, with a weak D call TRBD2 (5 bases). Trimming cost V 6 bases and J 3 bases, with 12 bases left between them. Looked up from germline, CDR1 is SQVTM and CDR2 is ANQGSEA. CDR3 size: 12 residues.

The V gene is TRBV28, the J gene TRBJ2-3, with a tentative D call TRBD1 (5 bases). Deletions cut 6 bases from V and 1 base from J, with 11 bases between. CDR3 length: 14 amino acids. The germline gives CDR1 MDHEN, CDR2 SYDVKM. The CDR3 region has the DNA TGTGCCAGCAGCCACAGGTTACGCACAGATACGCAGTATTTT. Residues: CASSHRLRTDTQYF. Drawing the rest from reference TRBV28 and TRBJ2-3, the complete variable domain is DVKVTQSSRYLVKRTGEKVFLECVQDMDHENMFWYRQDPGLGLRLIYFSYDVKMKEKGDIPEGYSVSREKKERFSLILESASTNQTSMYLCASSHRLRTDTQYFGPGTRLTVL.

The rearrangement joins TRBV28 to TRBJ2-1; D may correspond to TRBD1 or TRBD2 (5 bases each). The V gene lost 7 bases and the J gene lost 10 bases, with 11 bases spanning the gap. The CDR3 covers 11 residues. Germline V gene data show CDR1 as MDHEN and CDR2 as SYDVKM. For the CDR3, the DNA is TGTGCCAGCACTGGGGGAGTCGAGCAGTTCTTC. Amino acid sequence: CASTGGVEQFF.

The J gene is TRBJ2-5, the V gene TRBV2, with a weak D call TRBD2 (6 bases). CDR3 length equals 14 residues. Germline assignment: CDR1 SNHLY and CDR2 FYNNEI. With 8 bases removed from V and 4 bases from J, the gap between germline ends came to 17 bases. The CDR3, as DNA: TGTGCCAGCTCGCTGCTGACAGCGGGAGAGACCCAGTACTTC. Its translation: CASSLLTAGETQYF.

Worth noting for this clone: At the DNA level, this CDR3 is encoded by other sequences in the same sample as well. This sequence joins TRBV5-1 and TRBJ1-1; unclear D gene. Germline-derived CDR1 and CDR2 are SGHRS and YFSETQ. With 0 bases removed from V and 0 bases from J, the gap between germline ends came to 3 bases. This CDR3 comprises 13 residues. For the CDR3, the DNA is TGCGCCAGCAGCTTGGGGCTGAACACTGAAGCTTTCTTT. Protein: CASSLGLNTEAFF.